This T cell receptor (beta chain) was sequenced for a study of OX40 agonist ivuxolimab in advanced cancers. Study-level information: Hepatocellular carcinoma, melanoma, renal cell or head and neck cancer was diagnosed in the dose-escalation patients. The dose-escalation cohort was approximately 80% male, with a mean age of around 60 years, ranging roughly 20 to 90.

The ends were cut back, 2 bases at V and 0 bases at J, with 8 bases in the middle. This CDR3 region has 16 residues. Germline CDR1 and CDR2: SGHVS and FQNEAQ. This clone was observed a single time. Autoimmune disease history or systemic immunosuppression was exclusionary. This table comes from immunoSEQ multiplex PCR, and its TCRdb copy is limited to in-frame clones, with some not included. The sample comprises about 67,000 clones, around nine tenths of which are singletons, and 0.25% to 0.3% rests with the top ten. The clonotype comes from an adult with an advanced solid tumor such as melanoma, head and neck, liver or kidney cancer. The V call is TRBV7-8, the J call TRBJ2-6; D uncertain. The starting material was CD4+ or CD8+ T cells sorted from blood, obtained in a trial of the OX40 agonist ivuxolimab. CDR3 coding DNA: TGTGCCAGCAGCTTATTCGAAGGCTCTGGGGCCAACGTCCTGACTTTC. Encoded protein: CASSLFEGSGANVLTF.